These 15 T cell receptor beta chains came from one sample sequenced in a study of blood T cell repertoires in COVID-19. Only in-frame clones appear in the TCRdb table, and some are missing; sequencing was by immunoSEQ multiplex PCR. Here the sample spans 260,000 or so clones, approximately 85% being singletons. Input material: peripheral blood. The receptors come from a man between 18 and 29 years old with active or convalescent COVID-19.

This clone was found a few times. This chain uses TRBV7-9 with TRBJ1-1; 8 nucleotides line up with TRBD1. This CDR3 comprises 17 residues. From germline, CDR1 is SEHNR and CDR2 FQNEAQ (reference sequence). Trimming at V came to 1 base and at J to 0 bases, leaving 7 bases not matched to a gene. CDR3 loop: CASSLVGTGGLNTEAFF. CDR3 bases: TGTGCCAGCAGCTTAGTTGGGACAGGAGGGCTGAACACTGAAGCTTTCTTT. Filled out from reference TRBV7-9 and TRBJ1-1, the complete variable domain reads DTGVSQNPRHKITKRGQNVTFRCDPISEHNRLYWYRQTLGQGPEFLTYFQNEAQLEKSRLLSDRFSAERPKGSFSTLEIQRTEQGDSAMYLCASSLVGTGGLNTEAFFGQGTRLTVV.

In its sample, this clone was seen once. V gene TRBV19 combines with J gene TRBJ1-5; tentative D call: TRBD1 (6 bases). The V gene's germline CDR1 is LNHDA and CDR2 SQIVND (reference sequence). This CDR3 region has 15 residues. V gave up 6 bases and J gave up 7 bases, with 19 bases separating them. The CDR3 DNA sequence: TGTGCCAGTAGCTCGACAGGACCTAGGGGCCAGCCCCAGCATTTT. The encoded protein is CASSSTGPRGQPQHF.

The chain carries TRBV6-4 and TRBJ1-2; weak D call: TRBD1 (5 bases). This CDR3 spans 18 amino acids. Trimming cost V 7 bases and J 4 bases, with 28 bases left between them. The V gene's germline CDR1 is MRHNA and CDR2 SNTAGT. CDR3 sequence: CASNTTIGDRMGGYGYTF. CDR3 nucleotides: TGTGCCAGCAACACGACGATAGGGGATAGGATGGGGGGCTATGGCTACACCTTC.

The J gene is TRBJ2-7, the V gene TRBV23-1; D possibly corresponds to TRBD1 (5 bases). TRBV23-1 is identified as an open reading frame with a role that is uncertain. Trimming took 2 bases from V and 4 from J, leaving 27 bases between them. The CDR3 has 19 residues. CDR3 sequence: CASSQEGDTGKGGVYEQYF. The CDR3 bases are TGCGCCAGCAGTCAAGAAGGTGACACAGGAAAGGGTGGTGTTTACGAGCAGTACTTC.

The chain uses TRBV5-6 and TRBJ2-1; TRBD2 matches at 13 bases. Germline V gives CDR1 SGHDT, CDR2 YYEEEE. The trim removed 3 bases at V and 12 bases at J, leaving 6 bases unmatched. The CDR3 sequence is 14 residues long. CDR3 nucleotides: TGTGCCAGCAGCTCGGGACTAGCGGGGCCAGGGCAGTTCTTC. Translating it yields CASSSGLAGPGQFF.

The V and J genes are TRBV7-8 and TRBJ2-3; D perhaps matches TRBD2 (6 bases). V lost 5 bases to trimming and J lost 5 bases, with 14 bases between them. From germline, CDR1 is SGHVS and CDR2 FQNEAQ. The CDR3 length is 14 residues. The CDR3 protein is CASSILTSQDTQYF. The CDR3 DNA sequence: TGTGCCAGCAGCATACTGACTAGTCAAGATACGCAGTATTTT.

The J gene is TRBJ2-5, the V gene TRBV7-6, with D perhaps matching TRBD1 (6 bases). Germline-derived CDR1 and CDR2 are SGHVS and FNYEAQ. The V gene lost 4 bases and the J gene lost 4 bases, with 19 bases spanning the gap. There are 16 residues in the CDR3. The CDR3 spells CASSSQSRDTRETQYF. DNA of the CDR3: TGTGCCAGCAGCTCGCAATCCCGGGACACTCGAGAGACCCAGTACTTC.

The chain uses TRBV4-1 and TRBJ2-7, with TRBD1 identical over 9 bases. This CDR3 is built from 15 residues. Germline V CDR1 and CDR2: MGHRA, YSYEKL. Unmatched junction bases numbered 3, after V lost 2 bases and J lost 1 base. In DNA form, the CDR3 reads TGCGCCAGCAGCCAAACCGGACAGGGGTCCTACGAGCAGTACTTC. This translates into CASSQTGQGSYEQYF.

CDR3 residues: CASSVGTGGFEQFF. CDR3 sequence (DNA): TGCGCCAGCAGTGTGGGGACAGGGGGCTTTGAGCAGTTCTTC. The chain combines TRBV10-1 with TRBJ2-1; 12 positions match TRBD1. The germline gives CDR1 WNHNN, CDR2 SYGVQD (reference sequence). This CDR3 region has 14 residues. V lost 4 bases and J lost 9; bases outside the gene matches: 4.

The chain links TRBV5-1 to TRBJ1-1; 7 bases are a match to TRBD1. CDR1 SGHRS and CDR2 YFSETQ come from the germline V gene. The CDR3 runs 13 residues. The V gene end was trimmed by 4 bases and the J gene end by 7 bases; junction bases not matched to a gene: 7. CDR3 nucleotides: TGCGCCAGCAGCCCGGAGGGACAGAATGAAGCTTTCTTT. It specifies CASSPEGQNEAFF.

The V call is TRBV16, the J call TRBJ1-5, with D possibly TRBD1 on 5 matching bases. The CDR3 is 17 amino acids. Germline V gives CDR1 KGHSY, CDR2 FQNENV. V lost 0 bases, J lost 0 bases, and 12 bases lay in between. DNA for the CDR3: TGTGCCAGCAGCCAATCTTCTCGGACATCTAGCAATCAGCCCCAGCATTTT. It codes for CASSQSSRTSSNQPQHF.

The chain couples TRBV24-1 to TRBJ2-1; D unresolved. V dropped 6 bases and J dropped 10 bases, with 18 bases sitting between them. Germline values: CDR1 KGHDR, CDR2 SFDVKD. The CDR3 totals 14 residues. This CDR3 is CATSPRKTPWEQFF. The CDR3 nucleotides are TGTGCCACCAGTCCCCGCAAGACTCCTTGGGAGCAGTTCTTC.

This clone has just a few counts. The rearrangement links TRBV9 to TRBJ2-2; 13 nucleotides agree with TRBD2. Trimming cost V 2 bases and J 5 bases; bases outside gene matches: 3. Germline V CDR1 and CDR2: SGDLS, YYNGEE. The CDR3 has 16 residues. The CDR3 region is CASSVGLAGMTGELFF. The CDR3 DNA reads TGTGCCAGCAGCGTGGGACTAGCGGGGATGACCGGGGAGCTGTTTTTT.

This chain joins TRBV3-1 (or the pseudogene TRBV3-2) and TRBJ1-2; D remains ambiguous. V was pared by 4 bases and J by 6 bases, with 15 bases between. CDR1 and CDR2 from the germline V gene are LGHDT and YNNKEL (reference sequence). CDR3 length: 14 amino acids. CDR3 residues: CASSLSPRGHGYTF. The CDR3 nucleotides are TGTGCCAGCAGCCTATCTCCGAGAGGGCATGGCTACACCTTC.

This sequence joins TRBV23-1 and TRBJ1-5; TRBD1 matches at 9 bases. TRBV23-1 is labeled an ORF, and its function is uncertain. V dropped 0 bases and J dropped 7; count of bases not matched to a gene: 7. This CDR3 has 16 residues. The CDR3 sequence: CASSQSGQGSRQPQHF. Here the CDR3 DNA reads TGCGCCAGCAGTCAATCGGGACAGGGCTCTCGACAGCCCCAGCATTTT.